These 27 T cell receptor beta chains share one sample of origin, sequenced in a study of T cell changes during pregnancy in multiple sclerosis (dated by TCRdb to about 2019). The library was prepared using the immunoSEQ multiplex PCR assay. Sourced from immuneACCESS, this table was stored by TCRdb with only in-frame sequences that have V and J called. A share of the clones is absent; for the studies checked, an unresolved V gene accounts for under half, and the remainder has no known explanation. The sample table contains tens of thousands of clones; only one count was recorded for over 90% of them. Approximately 0.37% of the sample belongs to the ten largest clones. Source: CD4+ T cells from peripheral blood mononuclear cells, taken in the second trimester of pregnancy. The source is a female donor with multiple sclerosis, enrolled in a pregnancy study.

CDR3 bases: TGCGCCAGCAGCCCAGGGGCAGCGAGGGATGAGCAGTTCTTC. This gives the protein CASSPGAARDEQFF. This chain joins TRBV5-1 and TRBJ2-1, with D possibly TRBD1 on 6 matching bases. The CDR3 length is 14 residues. Trimming cost V 4 bases and J 8 bases, with 16 bases left between them. Germline values: CDR1 SGHRS, CDR2 YFSETQ.

The chain combines TRBV2 with TRBJ2-5, with TRBD2 matching over 10 bases. V lost 6 bases, J lost 7 bases, and 11 bases stayed unmatched. The germline V gene encodes CDR1 SNHLY and CDR2 FYNNEI. The CDR3 is 15 amino acids. In nucleotides, the CDR3 is TGTGCCAGCAGGGGGGGACTAGCGTCTTCTCTGACCCAGTACTTC. Translated: CASRGGLASSLTQYF.

This clone was picked up one time. The chain is built from TRBV4-2 and TRBJ2-2; D might be TRBD1 (6 bases). CDR3 length: 15 amino acids. CDR1 and CDR2 (germline): LGHNA, YNFKEQ. The V and J ends lost 3 bases and 7 bases respectively, with 15 bases between them. In DNA, the CDR3 is TGTGCCAGCAGCCAGGAAACAGGGCGGAGCGGGGAGCTGTTTTTT. It specifies CASSQETGRSGELFF.

The rearrangement joins TRBV6-4 to TRBJ1-1; 8 bases agree with TRBD1. The CDR3 runs 12 residues. The J segment lost 7 bases and the V segment lost 6 bases, leaving 4 bases of the junction unmatched. Germline V gene data show CDR1 as MRHNA and CDR2 as SNTAGT. The CDR3 region is CASRAGQGEAFF. CDR3 bases: TGTGCCAGCAGGGCCGGACAGGGTGAAGCTTTCTTT.

The chain has TRBV6-5 and TRBJ2-1, with 9 bases fitting TRBD2. This CDR3 region has 15 residues. CDR1 MNHEY and CDR2 SVGAGI come from the germline V gene. The V and J ends lost 5 bases and 4 bases, in that order; junction bases with no gene match: 6. CDR3 loop: CASSTLAGTYNEQFF. In DNA, the CDR3 is TGTGCCAGCAGTACCCTAGCGGGGACATACAATGAGCAGTTCTTC.

This rearrangement joins TRBV30 to TRBJ1-2, with 7 bases lining up with TRBD1. The germline V gene has CDR1 GTSNPN and CDR2 SVGIG (reference sequence). V was pared by 2 bases and J by 6 bases, with 9 bases of the junction left unmatched. The CDR3 spans 14 residues. CDR3 nucleotide sequence: TGTGCCTGGAGTTCGGCAGGGGGAAGTCATGGCTACACCTTC. Translation: CAWSSAGGSHGYTF.

This chain links TRBV19 with TRBJ2-1; 7 positions agree with TRBD2. The CDR3 extends over 17 amino acids. With 0 bases clipped from V and 0 bases from J, the junction kept 5 bases outside the gene matches. CDR1 and CDR2 (germline): LNHDA, SQIVND (reference sequence). CDR3 protein: CASSIDGAGSSYNEQFF. The CDR3 bases are TGTGCCAGTAGTATAGATGGAGCGGGAAGCTCCTACAATGAGCAGTTCTTC.

The chain combines TRBV30 with TRBJ1-2; weak D call: TRBD1 (5 bases). The CDR3 length is 14 residues. Trimming took off 3 bases at V and 0 bases at J, with 11 bases between the two ends. Germline lookup yields CDR1 GTSNPN and CDR2 SVGIG (reference sequence). The CDR3 is CAWSATASNYGYTF. The CDR3 DNA is TGTGCCTGGAGCGCGACAGCTTCTAACTATGGCTACACCTTC. Combining the CDR3 with reference TRBV30 and TRBJ1-2 gives the whole variable domain SQTIHQWPATLVQPVGSPLSLECTVEGTSNPNLYWYRQAAGRGLQLLFYSVGIGQISSEVPQNLSASRPQDRQFILSSKKLLLSDSGFYLCAWSATASNYGYTFGSGTRLTVV.

The genes are TRBV9 and TRBJ2-1, with TRBD2 matching over 12 bases. Trimming removed 6 bases from V and 9 bases from J; junction bases left unmatched: 7. Germline lookup yields CDR1 SGDLS and CDR2 YYNGEE. The CDR3 runs 14 residues. The CDR3 loop reads CASTRLAGVSEQFF. CDR3 nucleotides: TGTGCCAGCACCAGACTAGCGGGAGTCTCTGAGCAGTTCTTC. The full variable domain, its missing parts supplied by reference TRBV9 and TRBJ2-1, is DSGVTQTPKHLITATGQRVTLRCSPRSGDLSVYWYQQSLDQGLQFLIQYYNGEERAKGNILERFSAQQFPDLHSELNLSSLELGDSALYFCASTRLAGVSEQFFGPGTRLTVL.

The chain couples TRBV19 to TRBJ1-3; TRBD1 might be the D (6 bases). The germline V and J ends were trimmed by 5 bases and 4 bases, with 15 bases remaining between them. The CDR3 consists of 15 residues. CDR1 and CDR2 (germline): LNHDA, SQIVND (reference sequence). The CDR3 DNA is TGTGCCAGTAGTCGATCCCGGGACACGGGAAACACCATATATTTT. It is translated as CASSRSRDTGNTIYF.

This sequence joins TRBV19 and TRBJ1-2; TRBD1 is a possible D gene (6 bases). Per the germline V gene, CDR1 is LNHDA and CDR2 is SQIVND (reference sequence). The CDR3 sequence is 15 residues long. Trimming took 0 bases from V and 6 from J, leaving 14 bases between them. CDR3 DNA sequence: TGTGCCAGTAGTATAGAAATGACAGGAAGAAATGGCTACACCTTC. This sequence encodes CASSIEMTGRNGYTF.

This clone was counted between two and nine times. The gene calls are TRBV7-2 and TRBJ2-7; possible D gene TRBD1, 6 bases. The CDR3 has 14 residues. Deletions cut 4 bases from V and 3 bases from J, with 13 bases between. Germline lookup yields CDR1 SGHTA and CDR2 FQGNSA. CDR3 coding DNA: TGTGCCAGCAGCTCATCAGGGGCCAACTACGAGCAGTACTTC. Translating it yields CASSSSGANYEQYF.

The gene calls are TRBV18 and TRBJ1-2, with 8 bases fitting TRBD1. The germline V gene has CDR1 KGHSH and CDR2 LQKENI. The CDR3 length is 15 residues. V shed 4 bases and J 6 bases; nucleotides not matched to a gene: 10. The CDR3 loop is CASSLEGTGGNGYTF. The CDR3 DNA reads TGTGCCAGCTCACTCGAAGGGACAGGTGGGAATGGCTACACCTTC.

The V gene is TRBV5-6, the J gene TRBJ2-5; D uncertain. The germline CDR1 and CDR2 sequences are SGHDT and YYEEEE. Trimming shortened V by 4 bases and J by 10 bases, and 11 bases separated the two germline ends. The CDR3 runs 11 residues. The CDR3 region has the DNA TGTGCCAGCAGCAGGCAAGGAGACCAGTACTTC. It encodes CASSRQGDQYF.

The chain recombines TRBV6-6 with TRBJ2-3, with 11 bases aligning to TRBD1. V gave up 6 bases and J gave up 4 bases; unmatched junction bases: 6. In germline, CDR1 is MNHNY, CDR2 SVGAGI (reference sequence). CDR3 length equals 15 residues. The CDR3 region is CASRNGQGAPDTQYF. The CDR3 DNA is TGTGCCAGCAGAAACGGACAGGGGGCTCCAGATACGCAGTATTTT.

This chain connects TRBV5-1 to TRBJ2-7, with D possibly TRBD2 on 5 matching bases. CDR1 and CDR2 from the germline V gene are SGHRS and YFSETQ. The CDR3 covers 12 residues. V was cut by 0 bases and J by 9 bases, with 10 bases left in between. The CDR3 DNA is TGCGCCAGCAGCTTGGACGGGATACGGCAGTACTTC. Its protein is CASSLDGIRQYF.

The V call is TRBV9, the J call TRBJ2-6; 11 positions match TRBD1. Germline CDR1 reads SGDLS; CDR2 reads YYNGEE. CDR3 length: 18 residues. V shed 2 bases and J 1 base; nucleotides not matched to a gene: 5. In DNA form, the CDR3 reads TGTGCCAGCAGCGTGAGGACAGGGGGCCTATCTGGGGCCAACGTCCTGACTTTC. Its protein is CASSVRTGGLSGANVLTF. The variable domain in full, completed from reference TRBV9 and TRBJ2-6, reads DSGVTQTPKHLITATGQRVTLRCSPRSGDLSVYWYQQSLDQGLQFLIQYYNGEERAKGNILERFSAQQFPDLHSELNLSSLELGDSALYFCASSVRTGGLSGANVLTFGAGSRLTVL.

In DNA, the CDR3 is TGTGCCAGCAGTCCCAACACCCTCGCGGGCGGCTACACCTTC. Protein: CASSPNTLAGGYTF. The gene calls are TRBV27 and TRBJ1-2; no firm D call. Germline CDR1 reads MNHEY; CDR2 reads SMNVEV (reference sequence). The germline V and J ends were trimmed by 5 bases and 8 bases, with 18 bases remaining between them. CDR3 length: 14 amino acids.

The V gene is TRBV6-6, the J gene TRBJ2-5; 9 bases align to TRBD1. Unmatched junction bases numbered 2, after V lost 6 bases and J lost 3 bases. The CDR3 covers 13 residues. Germline values: CDR1 MNHNY, CDR2 SVGAGI (reference sequence). The DNA of the CDR3 is TGTGCCAGCAGCCGGGACAGGGAAGAGACCCAGTACTTC. This sequence encodes CASSRDREETQYF.

The rearrangement links TRBV6-1 to TRBJ2-7; D unclear. The germline gives CDR1 MNHNS, CDR2 SASEGT. The CDR3 has 14 amino acids. V lost 10 bases to trimming and J lost 4 bases, with 20 bases between them. In DNA, the CDR3 is TGTGCCACTCAAGAATGGGCCACTTTTTACGAGCAGTACTTC. It is translated as CATQEWATFYEQYF.

The chain joins TRBV27 to TRBJ2-7; 7 positions agree with TRBD2. Germline values: CDR1 MNHEY, CDR2 SMNVEV (reference sequence). After removal of 6 bases from V and 0 bases from J, the junction contained 14 bases not matched to a gene. The CDR3 length is 17 residues. The CDR3 protein is CASSLTSPYGRSYEQYF. The CDR3, as DNA: TGTGCCAGCAGCCTGACTAGCCCCTACGGGCGCTCCTACGAGCAGTACTTC.

This chain connects TRBV18 to TRBJ2-1; TRBD2 aligns across 11 bases. CDR1 and CDR2 from the germline V gene are KGHSH and LQKENI. The J segment lost 5 bases and the V segment lost 4 bases, leaving 1 base of the junction unmatched. This CDR3 has 14 amino acids. The CDR3 region has the DNA TGTGCCAGCTCACTGGGACTAGCGGACAATGAGCAGTTCTTC. This sequence encodes CASSLGLADNEQFF.

J is TRBJ2-6 and V is TRBV5-8, with a possible D match to TRBD1 (6 bases). Germline CDR1 reads SGHTS; CDR2 reads YDEGEE. Trimming left V 1 base short and J 1 base short, with 21 bases between. CDR3 length: 20 amino acids. The CDR3 is CASSLKGPHRAPSGANVLTF. For the CDR3, the DNA is TGTGCCAGCAGCTTGAAAGGACCCCACAGGGCTCCATCTGGGGCCAACGTCCTGACTTTC. Based on the CDR3 plus reference TRBV5-8 and TRBJ2-6, the full variable domain is EAGVTQSPTHLIKTRGQQATLRCSPISGHTSVYWYQQALGLGLQFLLWYDEGEERNRGNFPPRFSGRQFPNYSSELNVNALELEDSALYLCASSLKGPHRAPSGANVLTFGAGSRLTVL.

V and J are TRBV6-6 and TRBJ1-1; TRBD1 agrees at 7 bases. This CDR3 is 15 amino acids long. The V and J ends lost 0 bases and 0 bases, in that order; junction bases with no gene match: 1. Germline CDR1 is MNHNY and CDR2 is SVGAGI (reference sequence). The CDR3 DNA sequence: TGTGCCAGCAGTTACTCGACAGGGATGAACACTGAAGCTTTCTTT. Translated: CASSYSTGMNTEAFF.

This clone was detected once. The chain uses TRBV18 and TRBJ1-4; D call uncertain. V gave up 2 bases and J gave up 4 bases, with 11 bases separating them. CDR1 is KGHSH and CDR2 is LQKENI in the germline V gene. CDR3 size: 15 residues. The CDR3 sequence is CASSPGAASNEKLFF. The CDR3, as DNA: TGTGCCAGCTCACCAGGAGCCGCGAGTAATGAAAAACTGTTTTTT.

The rearrangement links TRBV7-9 to TRBJ2-1; 8 positions agree with TRBD2. This CDR3 has 15 amino acids. The V segment lost 10 bases and the J segment 9 bases; nucleotides outside the gene matches: 17. Germline CDR1 SEHNR, CDR2 FQNEAQ (reference sequence). This CDR3 is CATPNSIGRGGEQFF. CDR3 DNA: TGTGCCACCCCTAACTCGATCGGGAGGGGCGGTGAGCAGTTCTTC.

The chain couples TRBV5-1 to TRBJ1-4; tentative D call: TRBD1 (5 bases). The CDR3 totals 14 residues. Trimming removed 0 bases from V and 4 bases from J, with 7 bases in between. Germline V gives CDR1 SGHRS, CDR2 YFSETQ. The CDR3 DNA reads TGCGCCAGCAGCTTGGGACAGAATAATGAAAAACTGTTTTTT. Amino acid sequence: CASSLGQNNEKLFF.